The 27 T cell receptor beta chains below all came from one sample that was sequenced in a study of blood T cells in healthy people across ages (dated by TCRdb to 2014 to 2015). The method was 5' RACE. The sequencing machine was an Illumina HiSeq 2500. A second PCR of about 6 to 11 cycles was performed with a sample-barcoded 5' primer and a J-beta primer mix. Starting from the raw public reads, TCRdb applied fastp trimming at Q25, assembled clones with MiXCR and retained in-frame beta chains. Identical CDR3 proteins give one entry, which carries the most common genes and DNA. The sample yields approximately 680,000 distinct CDR3 sequences; roughly 30% were counted once. 15% to 17% of the sample is held by the ten biggest clonotypes. Sequenced input: blood. The receptors shown here come from a woman aged 80 or over in good health. Donor details come from another sample of the same person, matched by shared clones.

Worth noting for this clonotype: Relative to the germline gene, one junction end is altered; a read error may explain this. The chain employs TRBV5-5 and TRBJ2-1; possibly TRBD1 for D (6 bases). Matching the DNA end better, TRBJ2-7 makes the J call doubtful. This CDR3 spans 13 amino acids. Germline-derived CDR1 and CDR2 are SGHKS and YYEKEE (reference sequence). The CDR3 spells CARRPGQLREQYF. The DNA for the CDR3 is TGTGCCCGCAGGCCAGGACAGCTAAGAGAGCAGTACTTC.

This clonotype was counted ten times or more. The chain employs TRBV28 and TRBJ2-5; 7 bases align to TRBD1. CDR1 is MDHEN, CDR2 SYDVKM, per germline. V was clipped by 7 bases and J by 1 base; unmatched bases: 12. The CDR3 sequence is 16 residues long. This chain's CDR3 is CASTPPGRGLQETQYF. CDR3 coding DNA: TGTGCCAGCACCCCTCCCGGAAGGGGGCTCCAAGAGACCCAGTACTTC.

The chain is built from TRBV2 and TRBJ2-7; the match to TRBD1 covers 8 bases. Unmatched junction bases numbered 3, after V lost 3 bases and J lost 2 bases. Germline lookup yields CDR1 SNHLY and CDR2 FYNNEI. The CDR3 has 14 residues. The CDR3 sequence is CASSDQGATYEQYF. CDR3 coding DNA: TGTGCCAGCAGTGATCAGGGGGCGACCTACGAGCAGTACTTC.

This chain's CDR3 is CASSQGTTSGSGNEQFF. CDR3 bases: TGTGCCAGCAGCCAGGGGACCACTAGCGGGAGTGGTAATGAGCAGTTCTTC. The J gene is TRBJ2-1, the V gene TRBV4-2; 11 nucleotides agree with TRBD2. This CDR3 comprises 17 residues. V lost 3 bases, J lost 7 bases, and 11 bases stayed unmatched. The germline V gene encodes CDR1 LGHNA and CDR2 YNFKEQ.

This chain joins TRBV5-1 and TRBJ2-7; D is perhaps TRBD2 (5 bases). Germline V gene sequence: CDR1 SGHRS, CDR2 YFSETQ. Trimming removed 2 bases at V and 4 bases at J, with 16 bases between. The CDR3 spans 15 residues. The CDR3 here is CASSLNGDFRYEQYF. The CDR3, as DNA: TGCGCCAGCAGCTTAAACGGGGATTTCCGGTACGAGCAGTACTTC.

This clonotype was counted a few times. The rearrangement links TRBV27 to TRBJ1-6; 7 positions match TRBD1. V lost 7 bases, J lost 6 bases, and 9 bases stayed unmatched. The CDR3 sequence is 15 residues long. Germline V gene lookup returns CDR1 MNHEY and CDR2 SMNVEV (reference sequence). In DNA form, the CDR3 reads TGTGCCAGCACTTACCGGACAGGCCTTAATTCACCCCTCCACTTT. Protein product: CASTYRTGLNSPLHF.

At least ten counts were recorded for this clonotype. The V call is TRBV6-2 or TRBV6-3, the J call TRBJ2-1; 7 bases line up with TRBD2. Germline V gives CDR1 MNHEY, CDR2 SVGEGT. This CDR3 region has 12 residues. The ends lost 6 bases at V and 8 bases at J; junction bases unmatched: 4. CDR3 amino acids: CASSRTSYEQFF. The CDR3 region has the DNA TGTGCCAGCAGCCGGACTAGTTATGAGCAGTTCTTC.

CDR3 sequence: CSALGGYEQYF. CDR3 DNA: TGCAGTGCTCTGGGAGGCTACGAGCAGTACTTC. The chain combines TRBV20-1 with TRBJ2-7, with D maybe TRBD2 (6 bases). V lost 5 bases and J 3 bases, leaving 8 bases between the germline ends. This CDR3 spans 11 amino acids. Per germline, CDR1 DFQATT and CDR2 SNEGSKA (reference sequence).

This clonotype was counted a few times. The chain combines TRBV5-1 with TRBJ2-3, with D maybe TRBD2 (6 bases). CDR3 size: 13 residues. Deletions cut 0 bases from V and 8 bases from J, with 10 bases between. Looked up from germline, CDR1 is SGHRS and CDR2 is YFSETQ. CDR3 in amino acids: CASSLEAGGTQYF. Here the CDR3 DNA reads TGCGCCAGCAGCTTGGAAGCGGGTGGTACGCAGTATTTT.

The rearrangement joins TRBV7-2 to TRBJ2-7; D not resolved. Germline CDR1 reads SGHTA; CDR2 reads FQGNSA. V was pared by 3 bases and J by 0 bases, with 9 bases between. This CDR3 comprises 14 residues. The CDR3 DNA reads TGTGCCAGCAGCTTCACAAGGGACTCCTACGAGCAGTACTTC. It codes for CASSFTRDSYEQYF.

This clonotype was detected ten times or more. The V gene is TRBV6-5, the J gene TRBJ1-5; 10 bases are shared with TRBD1. Germline V gives CDR1 MNHEY, CDR2 SVGAGI. V was pared by 5 bases and J by 7 bases, with 5 bases of the junction left unmatched. The CDR3 is 14 amino acids. CDR3 region: CASSEGQGRQPQHF. The CDR3 DNA sequence: TGTGCCAGCAGTGAGGGACAGGGGAGGCAGCCCCAGCATTTT.

With respect to this clonotype: With a much larger clone just one base away, this may be a read error. The chain links TRBV20-1 to TRBJ2-7; 12 positions agree with TRBD1. The germline CDR1 and CDR2 sequences are DFQATT and SNEGSKA (reference sequence). CDR3 length: 14 amino acids. The V gene end was trimmed by 3 bases and the J gene end by 4 bases; junction bases not matched to a gene: 4. DNA of the CDR3: TGCAGTGCTAGTCGGGACAGGGGGCGATACGAGCAGTACTTC. It codes for CSASRDRGRYEQYF.

This clonotype appeared many times. The CDR3 is CASSAVTGLQETQYF. CDR3 sequence (DNA): TGTGCCAGCAGTGCCGTGACAGGGCTCCAAGAGACCCAGTACTTC. The V call is TRBV6-1, the J call TRBJ2-5, with 7 positions matching TRBD1. CDR1 and CDR2 (germline): MNHNS, SASEGT. Trimming took 4 bases from V and 1 from J; bases not matched to a gene: 6. This CDR3 has 15 residues.

In this sample, this clonotype turned up many times. The CDR3 sequence is CASSIDRATNGYTF. The CDR3, as DNA: TGTGCCAGCAGTATTGACAGGGCCACTAATGGCTACACCTTC. The genes are TRBV27 and TRBJ1-2; 7 nucleotides match TRBD1. Germline CDR1 MNHEY, CDR2 SMNVEV (reference sequence). The V and J ends lost 5 bases and 6 bases, in that order; junction bases with no gene match: 9. This CDR3 is built from 14 residues.

CDR3 sequence (DNA): TGTGCCAGCAGCTTGAAAGAACAGGAAAAACTGTTTTTT. This translates into CASSLKEQEKLFF. J is TRBJ1-4 and V is TRBV5-8; D unclear. V dropped 1 base and J dropped 8 bases, with 9 bases sitting between them. CDR3 size: 13 residues. Per germline, CDR1 SGHTS and CDR2 YDEGEE.

The sample holds one count of this clonotype. This could be a read error, since a much larger clone is one nucleotide away. The chain couples TRBV30 to TRBJ1-2, with 8 bases identical to TRBD1. After removal of 1 base from V and 0 bases from J, the junction contained 4 bases not matched to a gene. In germline, CDR1 is GTSNPN, CDR2 SVGIG (reference sequence). The CDR3 runs 15 residues. The CDR3: CAWSGQGIANYGYTF. The CDR3 DNA reads TGTGCCTGGAGTGGACAGGGGATAGCTAACTATGGCTACACCTTC.

A note on this clonotype: Since a much larger clone is just one base distant, this may be a read error. The rearrangement joins TRBV28 to TRBJ2-1; D possibly corresponds to TRBD1 (6 bases). Germline CDR1 reads MDHEN; CDR2 reads SYDVKM. The germline V and J ends were trimmed by 4 bases and 4 bases, with 17 bases remaining between them. CDR3 length equals 16 residues. The CDR3 reads CASSWGTGTSYNEQFF. CDR3 DNA: TGTGCCAGCAGTTGGGGGACGGGGACATCGTACAATGAGCAGTTCTTC.

This chain links TRBV15 with TRBJ2-1, with D possibly being TRBD1 or TRBD2 (6 bases each). Trimming took off 0 bases at V and 5 bases at J, with 14 bases between the two ends. This CDR3 region has 16 residues. Germline V gene sequence: CDR1 LNHNV, CDR2 YYDKDF (reference sequence). The CDR3 region is CATSRDKGGLNNEQFF. CDR3 DNA: TGTGCCACCAGCAGAGATAAAGGGGGACTGAACAATGAGCAGTTCTTC.

This clonotype was detected only a few times. The gene calls are TRBV9 and TRBJ1-1; TRBD1 aligns across 7 bases. Germline V gives CDR1 SGDLS, CDR2 YYNGEE. After removal of 3 bases from V and 4 bases from J, the junction contained 12 bases not matched to a gene. The CDR3 is 16 residues long. This CDR3 is CASSATQGSSGTEAFF. In DNA form, the CDR3 reads TGTGCCAGCAGCGCAACACAGGGGTCTTCGGGCACTGAAGCTTTCTTT.

This clonotype was observed at least ten times. This chain joins TRBV6-2 or TRBV6-3 and TRBJ2-3; 7 bases are shared with TRBD2. Germline V gene lookup returns CDR1 MNHEY and CDR2 SVGEGT. There are 16 residues in the CDR3. The V segment lost 6 bases and the J segment 2 bases; nucleotides outside the gene matches: 11. The CDR3 loop is CASSPGLAVLTDTQYF. DNA for the CDR3: TGTGCCAGCAGCCCCGGGCTAGCGGTCCTCACAGATACGCAGTATTTT.

This chain links TRBV6-1 with TRBJ2-2, with 12 bases fitting TRBD1. Germline V gives CDR1 MNHNS, CDR2 SASEGT. V shed 4 bases, J shed 1 base, and the junction held 10 bases outside the gene matches. CDR3 size: 19 residues. In nucleotides, the CDR3 is TGTGCCAGCAGTGCCCGAGGGACAGGGGGCCCCTGGAACACCGGGGAGCTGTTTTTT. It is translated as CASSARGTGGPWNTGELFF.

The rearrangement uses TRBV7-9 and TRBJ2-1; TRBD1 agrees at 8 bases. Unmatched junction bases numbered 22, after V lost 5 bases and J lost 10 bases. The germline V gene encodes CDR1 SEHNR and CDR2 FQNEAQ (reference sequence). The CDR3 is made up of 18 amino acids. As DNA, the CDR3 is TGTGCCAGCAGCCCACGCGGACAGGGAGTATCCCCTATCTACGAGCAGTTCTTC. Translated: CASSPRGQGVSPIYEQFF.

As regards this clonotype: A read error may explain this, as a much larger clone is one base away. The V gene is TRBV29-1, the J gene TRBJ2-7, with 11 nucleotides matching TRBD1. The germline CDR1 and CDR2 sequences are SQVTM and ANQGSEA. V trimming: 0 bases; J trimming: 6 bases; junction bases outside the gene matches: 7. The CDR3 is made up of 15 amino acids. The CDR3 nucleotides read TGCAGCGTTGAAGATCGGGACAGGGGGTGCCGCGAGCAGTACTTC. This codes for CSVEDRDRGCREQYF.

This clonotype appeared a few times. DNA for the CDR3: TGTGCTACCAAAGGAGGGTCAAAGCCCCAGCATTTT. It yields the protein CATKGGSKPQHF. V and J are TRBV6-2 or TRBV6-3 and TRBJ1-5, with no clear D. Germline CDR1 and CDR2: MNHEY and SVGEGT. The CDR3 contains 12 residues.

The sample holds many counts of this clonotype. The chain couples TRBV12-3 or TRBV12-4 to TRBJ1-1, with D possibly being TRBD1 (5 bases). The CDR3 is 14 residues long. V gave up 7 bases and J gave up 0 bases, with 12 bases separating them. The CDR3 sequence: CASTKAGVNTEAFF. CDR3 DNA sequence: TGTGCCAGCACTAAAGCGGGGGTGAACACTGAAGCTTTCTTT.

This clonotype came up many times. The chain recombines TRBV7-9 with TRBJ2-4, with D possibly TRBD1 on 5 matching bases. CDR1 SEHNR and CDR2 FQNEAQ come from the germline V gene (reference sequence). This CDR3 has 14 residues. Between the trimmed V and J ends, which lost 2 bases and 5 bases, there was a span of 10 bases. The CDR3 bases are TGTGCCAGCAGCTTAAGCCAGGGTGAAAACATTCAGTACTTC. The encoded protein is CASSLSQGENIQYF.

Points on this clonotype: A much larger clone differs by one base, so this may be a read error. The chain carries TRBV4-3 and TRBJ2-7; tentatively, D is TRBD1 or TRBD2 (5 bases each). Per germline, CDR1 LGHNA and CDR2 YSLEER. V was trimmed by 0 bases and J by 7 bases, leaving 19 bases between them. CDR3 length equals 16 residues. CDR3 in DNA: TGCGCCAGCAGCCAAGATTCGGGGACCCAGGCGGATGAGCAGTACTTC. Translated: CASSQDSGTQADEQYF.